Following are 19 T cell receptor beta chains from one sample sequenced in a study of T cell responses to AZD1222 COVID-19 vaccine. Assay used: immunoSEQ multiplex PCR; TCRdb lists only in-frame clones, some missing. The top ten hold approximately 2.1% of the sample, which has 120,000 to 150,000 clones, around 93% seen once. The sequencing used peripheral blood, collected on day 0 of AZD1222 vaccination. The receptors come from an adult in good health.

Note on this clone: This same CDR3 is encoded by further DNA sequences in the sample. This chain links TRBV20-1 with TRBJ2-1; 7 bases fit TRBD2. Germline V CDR1 and CDR2: DFQATT, SNEGSKA (reference sequence). This CDR3 region has 11 residues. The V segment lost 3 bases and the J segment 8 bases; nucleotides outside the gene matches: 1. CDR3 sequence reads: CSASRGDEQFF. The CDR3 nucleotides are TGCAGTGCTAGTCGGGGGGATGAGCAGTTCTTC.

The rearrangement links TRBV2 to TRBJ2-1; 13 bases match TRBD2. The CDR3 has 14 amino acids. V dropped 10 bases and J dropped 5; count of bases not matched to a gene: 5. Looked up from germline, CDR1 is SNHLY and CDR2 is FYNNEI. This CDR3 is CATGTSGTNNEQFF. Written as DNA, the CDR3 is TGTGCCACCGGGACTAGCGGGACAAACAATGAGCAGTTCTTC.

The chain couples TRBV5-1 to TRBJ2-7, with 8 bases identical to TRBD1. J gave up 7 bases and V 0 bases, and 6 bases lay outside the gene matches. CDR1 SGHRS and CDR2 YFSETQ come from the germline V gene. The CDR3 is made up of 14 amino acids. CDR3 residues: CASSLAAQGVEQYF. As DNA, the CDR3 is TGCGCCAGCAGCTTGGCGGCACAGGGGGTAGAGCAGTACTTC.

The rearrangement links TRBV19 to TRBJ1-2; 8 nucleotides line up with TRBD1. CDR3 length: 14 residues. From germline, CDR1 is LNHDA and CDR2 SQIVND (reference sequence). Unmatched junction bases numbered 5, after V lost 3 bases and J lost 5 bases. The CDR3 DNA is TGTGCCAGTAGTATCTCGACAGGGGAATATGGCTACACCTTC. It is translated as CASSISTGEYGYTF.

This chain uses TRBV18 with TRBJ2-1; D might be TRBD2 (6 bases). This CDR3 comprises 14 residues. The ends were cut back, 3 bases at V and 8 bases at J, with 14 bases in the middle. Germline lookup yields CDR1 KGHSH and CDR2 LQKENI. Here the CDR3 reads CASSPGGRLDEQFF. DNA of the CDR3: TGTGCCAGCTCACCGGGGGGTCGACTCGATGAGCAGTTCTTC. Filled out from reference TRBV18 and TRBJ2-1, the complete variable domain reads NAGVMQNPRHLVRRRGQEARLRCSPMKGHSHVYWYRQLPEEGLKFMVYLQKENIIDESGMPKERFSAEFPKEGPSILRIQQVVRGDSAAYFCASSPGGRLDEQFFGPGTRLTVL.

The rearrangement uses TRBV19 and TRBJ1-1, with TRBD1 matching over 8 bases. The CDR3 extends over 14 amino acids. J gave up 5 bases and V 4 bases, and 6 bases lay outside the gene matches. Germline V gene lookup returns CDR1 LNHDA and CDR2 SQIVND (reference sequence). The CDR3 here is CASSKGRTGTEAFF. Written as DNA, the CDR3 is TGTGCCAGTAGTAAAGGGCGGACAGGGACTGAAGCTTTCTTT.

This clone occurred once. The chain uses TRBV5-1 and TRBJ2-3; the D is unclear. V lost 4 bases and J 0 bases, leaving 9 bases between the germline ends. This CDR3 has 14 residues. The germline gives CDR1 SGHRS, CDR2 YFSETQ. The CDR3 coding sequence is TGCGCCAGCAGCCTCGCGACTAGCACAGATACGCAGTATTTT. The encoded protein is CASSLATSTDTQYF.

The gene calls are TRBV11-2 and TRBJ2-1; D is perhaps TRBD1 or TRBD2 (6 bases each). This CDR3 region has 14 residues. Per germline, CDR1 SGHAT and CDR2 FQNNGV. Trimming left V 0 bases short and J 9 bases short, with 12 bases between. The CDR3 sequence: CASSLDSGAVEQFF. For the CDR3, the DNA is TGTGCCAGCAGCTTAGATTCGGGGGCGGTTGAGCAGTTCTTC.

The chain joins TRBV2 to TRBJ1-5; D is ambiguous. CDR1 is SNHLY, CDR2 FYNNEI, per germline. The V gene lost 3 bases and the J gene lost 3 bases, with 9 bases spanning the gap. The CDR3 sequence is 14 residues long. This CDR3 is CASSEVLINQPQHF. Written as DNA, the CDR3 is TGTGCCAGCAGTGAGGTCCTGATCAATCAGCCCCAGCATTTT.

This clone has a single count. V is TRBV9 and J is TRBJ2-1, with D perhaps TRBD1 (6 bases). The CDR3 loop spans 14 amino acids. Germline loops: CDR1 SGDLS, CDR2 YYNGEE. Trimming removed 4 bases from V and 8 bases from J, with 16 bases in between. CDR3 loop: CASSYGTPWDEQFF. DNA for the CDR3: TGTGCCAGCAGCTACGGGACACCGTGGGATGAGCAGTTCTTC.

The V call is TRBV7-9, the J call TRBJ2-2, with D perhaps TRBD1 (6 bases). The CDR3 spans 16 residues. The V gene's germline CDR1 is SEHNR and CDR2 FQNEAQ (reference sequence). Trimming removed 5 bases from V and 3 bases from J, with 16 bases in between. The CDR3 region is CASSTFRGFDTGELFF. Written as DNA, the CDR3 is TGTGCCAGCAGCACCTTTAGGGGGTTCGACACCGGGGAGCTGTTTTTT.

The V and J genes are TRBV5-1 and TRBJ2-2; D not certain. CDR3 length: 14 residues. CDR1 is SGHRS and CDR2 is YFSETQ in the germline V gene. V lost 5 bases, J lost 2 bases, and 10 bases lay in between. CDR3 sequence reads: CASSIAGNTGELFF. The CDR3 DNA sequence: TGCGCCAGCAGTATCGCAGGAAACACCGGGGAGCTGTTTTTT.

This chain joins TRBV7-8 and TRBJ2-1, with TRBD2 matching over 10 bases. The CDR3 spans 13 residues. The germline V gene has CDR1 SGHVS and CDR2 FQNEAQ. J gave up 7 bases and V 6 bases, and 3 bases lay outside the gene matches. The CDR3 spells CASRLAGVNEQFF. The CDR3 nucleotides read TGTGCCAGCAGGCTAGCGGGAGTGAATGAGCAGTTCTTC. Using reference TRBV7-8 and TRBJ2-1 for the parts outside the CDR3, the full variable domain is GAGVSQSPRYKVAKRGQDVALRCDPISGHVSLFWYQQALGQGPEFLTYFQNEAQLDKSGLPSDRFFAERPEGSVSTLKIQRTQQEDSAVYLCASRLAGVNEQFFGPGTRLTVL.

V and J are TRBV28 and TRBJ1-6; no clear D. Trimming took 5 bases from V and 7 from J, leaving 12 bases between them. Per the germline V gene, CDR1 is MDHEN and CDR2 is SYDVKM. The CDR3 length is 14 residues. CDR3 in DNA: TGTGCCAGCAGTCCGATCGCGGGAAATTCACCCCTCCACTTT. Translating it yields CASSPIAGNSPLHF.

The chain joins TRBV21-1 to TRBJ1-6; TRBD1, the table's D call, was not compared with the DNA. TRBV21-1 is a pseudogene segment. This CDR3 is 15 amino acids long. The CDR3 reads CASSKGGQGGSPLHF. The CDR3 DNA reads as TGTGCCAGCAGCAAAGGAGGACAGGGCGGTTCACCCCTCCACTTT.

This sequence joins TRBV12-3 or TRBV12-4 and TRBJ1-3; D remains unclear. V dropped 3 bases and J dropped 3 bases, with 3 bases sitting between them. This CDR3 spans 12 amino acids. CDR3 nucleotides: TGTGCCAGCAGTTTGAATGGAAACACCATATATTTT. It codes for CASSLNGNTIYF.

The rearrangement joins TRBV27 to TRBJ1-6; TRBD1 agrees at 7 bases. After removal of 8 bases from V and 6 bases from J, the junction contained 1 base not matched to a gene. The CDR3 sequence is 12 residues long. Germline CDR1 MNHEY, CDR2 SMNVEV (reference sequence). The CDR3 reads CASRDSNSPLHF. The DNA of the CDR3 is TGTGCCAGCCGGGACAGTAATTCACCCCTCCACTTT.

The CDR3 DNA reads TGTGCCAGCAGCTTAGTGTCTAGCGGGAGGGTTGTCACAGATACGCAGTATTTT. Protein sequence: CASSLVSSGRVVTDTQYF. The V gene is TRBV7-2, the J gene TRBJ2-3, with 12 positions matching TRBD2. This CDR3 region has 18 residues. With V trimmed by 1 base and J by 2 bases, 7 bases remained unmatched. The germline CDR1 and CDR2 sequences are SGHTA and FQGNSA. Drawing the rest from reference TRBV7-2 and TRBJ2-3, the complete variable domain is GAGVSQSPSNKVTEKGKDVELRCDPISGHTALYWYRQSLGQGLEFLIYFQGNSAPDKSGLPSDRFSAERTGGSVSTLTIQRTQQEDSAVYLCASSLVSSGRVVTDTQYFGPGTRLTVL.

In DNA form, the CDR3 reads TGTGCCAGCAGACCTAGACAGGATTCCTACGAGCAGTACTTC. Translated, it gives CASRPRQDSYEQYF. The chain couples TRBV6-1 to TRBJ2-7; D perhaps matches TRBD1 (6 bases). Germline assignment: CDR1 MNHNS and CDR2 SASEGT. V lost 6 bases to trimming and J lost 1 base, with 13 bases between them. This CDR3 region has 14 residues.